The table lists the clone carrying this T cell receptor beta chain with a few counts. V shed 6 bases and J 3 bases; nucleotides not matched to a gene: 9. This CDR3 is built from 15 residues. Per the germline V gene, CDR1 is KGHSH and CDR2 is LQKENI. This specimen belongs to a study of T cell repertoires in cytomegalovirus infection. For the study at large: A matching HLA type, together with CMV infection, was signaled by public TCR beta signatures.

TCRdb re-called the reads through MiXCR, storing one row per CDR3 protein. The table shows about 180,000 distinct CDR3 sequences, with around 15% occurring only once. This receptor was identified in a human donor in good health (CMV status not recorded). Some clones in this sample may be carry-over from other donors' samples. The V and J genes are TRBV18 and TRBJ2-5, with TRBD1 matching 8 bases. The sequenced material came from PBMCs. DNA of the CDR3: TGTGCCAGCTCCCTTGGGGACAGGCCTGAAGAGACCCAGTACTTC. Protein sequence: CASSLGDRPEETQYF.